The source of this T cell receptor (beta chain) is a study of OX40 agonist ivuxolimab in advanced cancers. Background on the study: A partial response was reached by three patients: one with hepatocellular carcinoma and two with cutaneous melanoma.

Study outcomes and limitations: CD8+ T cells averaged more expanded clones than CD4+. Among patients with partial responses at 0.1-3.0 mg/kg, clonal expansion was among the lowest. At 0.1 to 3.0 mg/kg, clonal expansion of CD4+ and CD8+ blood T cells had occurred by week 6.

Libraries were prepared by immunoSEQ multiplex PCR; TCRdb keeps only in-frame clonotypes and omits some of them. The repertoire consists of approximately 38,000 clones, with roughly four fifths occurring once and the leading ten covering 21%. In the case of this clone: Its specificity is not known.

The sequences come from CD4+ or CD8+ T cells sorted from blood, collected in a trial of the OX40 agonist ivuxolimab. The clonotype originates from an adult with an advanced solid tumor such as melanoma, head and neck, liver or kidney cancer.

CDR3 sequence reads: CASSENVSGSRTGELFF. The CDR3 DNA reads TGTGCCAGCAGTGAAAACGTAAGCGGGAGTCGTACCGGGGAGCTGTTTTTT. V usage is TRBV6-1 and J usage is TRBJ2-2; TRBD2 agrees at 8 bases. The CDR3 totals 17 residues. Germline CDR1 is MNHNS and CDR2 is SASEGT. The ends lost 2 bases at V and 5 bases at J; junction bases unmatched: 10.